These T cell receptor beta chains were read from a single sample in a study of blood T cell repertoires in COVID-19. Sequenced by immunoSEQ multiplex PCR; TCRdb stores in-frame clones only, minus some. The table includes about 78,000 clones, roughly 84% detected once. The specimen was peripheral blood. The receptors were gathered from a man aged 50-60 years with acute or convalescent COVID-19. Each CDR3 is given with its conserved first and last residue. A D gene is named only where the DNA matches it firmly. The size entry is marked missing in some rows and otherwise reads once, few, many or a size class.

TRBV6-5,TRBJ2-2,.,once,TGTGCCACCCGGACAAGGAACATCGGGGAGCTGTTTTTT,CATRTRNIGELFF
TRBV24-1,TRBJ2-3,TRBD1,.,TGTGCCACCAGTGAGTGGGGGACAGGGCGGGCAGATACGCAGTATTTT,CATSEWGTGRADTQYF
TRBV30,TRBJ1-5,TRBD1,.,TGTGCCTGGAGTGTCAGGGGGCCTAGCAATCAGCCCCAGCATTTT,CAWSVRGPSNQPQHF
TRBV9,TRBJ2-4,.,.,TGTGCCAGCAGCGCCCATTCGGGGGTCATTCAGTACTTC,CASSAHSGVIQYF
TRBV6-5,TRBJ2-2,TRBD2,once,TGTGCCAGCAGCCGGGAGGACACCGGGGAGCTGTTTTTT,CASSREDTGELFF
TRBV6-4,TRBJ2-1,.,.,TGTGCCAGCAGTGACGGGGGGGGCGCGTCCTACAATGAGCAGTTCTTC,CASSDGGGASYNEQFF
TRBV7-9,TRBJ1-4,TRBD1,few,TGTGCCAGCAGCTTAACCCGGACAGGAGTTAATGAAAAACTGTTTTTT,CASSLTRTGVNEKLFF
TRBV6-1,TRBJ2-5,TRBD2,.,TGTGCCAGCAGTGAATGGAGCCTAGCGGACTACCAAGAGACCCAGTACTTC,CASSEWSLADYQETQYF
TRBV18,TRBJ2-3,TRBD1,.,TGTGCCAGCTCACTGGGACAGGGAGCAGATACGCAGTATTTT,CASSLGQGADTQYF
TRBV10-3,TRBJ2-1,.,.,TGTGCCATCAGTGCAGGGGCCCTCTCCTACAATGAGCAGTTCTTC,CAISAGALSYNEQFF
TRBV18,TRBJ1-1,.,.,TGTGCCAGCTCATTACGCGGGGCAGGGTGGGACACTGAAGCTTTCTTT,CASSLRGAGWDTEAFF
TRBV4-3,TRBJ2-1,.,.,TGCGCCAGCAGCCAAGCGTCCGGCGGGAACAATGAGCAGTTCTTC,CASSQASGGNNEQFF
TRBV4-3,TRBJ2-5,TRBD2,once,TGCGCCAGCAGCCAAGAGGGGAGGGGCGCGAAGGAGACCCAGTACTTC,CASSQEGRGAKETQYF
TRBV6-5,TRBJ2-1,TRBD1,once,TGTGCCAGCAGCCCCGGGCAGGGGGTTCACAATGAGCAGTTCTTC,CASSPGQGVHNEQFF
TRBV7-2,TRBJ2-7,TRBD1,.,TGTGCCAGCAGCCGGGACAGGGGCTCCTACGAGCAGTACTTC,CASSRDRGSYEQYF
TRBV11-3,TRBJ2-1,TRBD2,.,TGTGCCAGCAGCTTACAAGCGGGGGGGTATGAGCAGTTCTTC,CASSLQAGGYEQFF
TRBV5-1,TRBJ2-1,.,.,TGCGCCAGCAGCCCGGCGGCCGAGGGCAATGAGCAGTTCTTC,CASSPAAEGNEQFF